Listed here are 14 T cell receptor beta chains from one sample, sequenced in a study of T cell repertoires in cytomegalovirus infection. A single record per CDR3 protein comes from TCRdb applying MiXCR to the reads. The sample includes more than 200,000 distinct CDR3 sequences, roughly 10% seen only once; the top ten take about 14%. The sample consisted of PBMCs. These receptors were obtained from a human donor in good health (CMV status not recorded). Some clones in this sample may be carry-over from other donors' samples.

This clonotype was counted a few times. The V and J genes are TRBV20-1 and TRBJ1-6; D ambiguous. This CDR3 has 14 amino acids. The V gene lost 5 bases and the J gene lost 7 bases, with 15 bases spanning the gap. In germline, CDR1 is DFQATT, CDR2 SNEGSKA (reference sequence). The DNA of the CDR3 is TGCAGTGCTGGAGGAACGGACCTAAATTCACCCCTCCACTTT. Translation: CSAGGTDLNSPLHF.

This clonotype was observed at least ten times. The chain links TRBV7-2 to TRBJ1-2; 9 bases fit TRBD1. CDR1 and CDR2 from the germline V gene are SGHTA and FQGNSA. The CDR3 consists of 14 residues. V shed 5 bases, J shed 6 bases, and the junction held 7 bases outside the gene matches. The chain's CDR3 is CASSPPGTGNGYTF. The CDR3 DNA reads TGTGCCAGCAGCCCCCCCGGGACAGGGAATGGCTACACCTTC.

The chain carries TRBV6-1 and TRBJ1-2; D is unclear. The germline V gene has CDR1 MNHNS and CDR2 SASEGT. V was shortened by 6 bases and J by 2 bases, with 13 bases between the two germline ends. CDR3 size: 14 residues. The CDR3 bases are TGTGCCAGCAGGCCCCGCGGGCCCAACTATGGCTACACCTTC. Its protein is CASRPRGPNYGYTF.

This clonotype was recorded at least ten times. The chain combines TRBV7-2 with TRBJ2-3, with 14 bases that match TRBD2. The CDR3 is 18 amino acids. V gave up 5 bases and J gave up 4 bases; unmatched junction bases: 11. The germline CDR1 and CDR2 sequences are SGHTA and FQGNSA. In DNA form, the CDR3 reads TGTGCCAGCAGCCCGAAGGGACTAGCGGGAGTGCGGGCAGATACGCAGTATTTT. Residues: CASSPKGLAGVRADTQYF.

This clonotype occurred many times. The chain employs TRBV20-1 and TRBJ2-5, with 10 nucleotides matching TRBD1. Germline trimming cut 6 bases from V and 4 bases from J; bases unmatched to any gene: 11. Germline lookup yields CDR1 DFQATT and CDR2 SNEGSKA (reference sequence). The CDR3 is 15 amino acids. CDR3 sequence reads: CSAEDSGTGVETQYF. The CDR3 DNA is TGCAGTGCCGAAGACTCCGGGACAGGGGTAGAGACCCAGTACTTC.

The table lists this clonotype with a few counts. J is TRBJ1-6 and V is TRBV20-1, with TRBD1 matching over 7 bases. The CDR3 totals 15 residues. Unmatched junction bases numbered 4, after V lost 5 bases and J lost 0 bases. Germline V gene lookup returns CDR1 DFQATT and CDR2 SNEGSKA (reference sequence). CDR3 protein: CSAPDRSSYNSPLHF. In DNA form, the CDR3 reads TGCAGTGCTCCGGACAGGAGCTCCTATAATTCACCCCTCCACTTT.

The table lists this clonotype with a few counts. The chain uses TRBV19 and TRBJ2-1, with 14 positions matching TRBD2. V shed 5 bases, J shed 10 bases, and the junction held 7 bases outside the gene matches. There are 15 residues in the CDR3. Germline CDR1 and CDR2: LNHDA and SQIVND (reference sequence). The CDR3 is CASSPTSGGATEQFF. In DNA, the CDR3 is TGTGCCAGTAGTCCGACTAGCGGGGGGGCAACGGAGCAGTTCTTC.

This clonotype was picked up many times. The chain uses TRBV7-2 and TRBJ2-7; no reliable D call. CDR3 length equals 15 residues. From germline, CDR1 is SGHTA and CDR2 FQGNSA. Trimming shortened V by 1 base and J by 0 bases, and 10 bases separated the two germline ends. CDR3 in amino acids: CASSLEGMSSYEQYF. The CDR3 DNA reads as TGTGCCAGCAGCTTAGAAGGGATGAGCTCCTACGAGCAGTACTTC.

The CDR3 DNA reads as TGCGCCAGCAGCTTGGTCCCGGGGAATTCACCCCTCCACTTT. This codes for CASSLVPGNSPLHF. V usage is TRBV5-1 and J usage is TRBJ1-6; D is unresolved. With 0 bases removed from V and 7 bases from J, the gap between germline ends came to 8 bases. This CDR3 comprises 14 residues. Looked up from germline, CDR1 is SGHRS and CDR2 is YFSETQ.

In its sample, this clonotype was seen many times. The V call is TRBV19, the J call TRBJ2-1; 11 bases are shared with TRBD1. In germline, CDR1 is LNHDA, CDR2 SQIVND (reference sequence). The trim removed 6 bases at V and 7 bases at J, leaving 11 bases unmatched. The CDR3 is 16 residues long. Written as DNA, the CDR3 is TGTGCCAGTAGCCTCATCGGGACAGGGGGGTGGAATGAGCAGTTCTTC. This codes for CASSLIGTGGWNEQFF.

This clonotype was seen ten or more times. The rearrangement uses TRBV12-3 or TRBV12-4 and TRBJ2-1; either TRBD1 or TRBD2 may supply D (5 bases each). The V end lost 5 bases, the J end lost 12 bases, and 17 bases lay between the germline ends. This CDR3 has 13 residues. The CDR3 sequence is CASSTSPGPMQFF. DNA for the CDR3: TGTGCCAGCAGTACCTCGCCGGGACCCATGCAGTTCTTC.

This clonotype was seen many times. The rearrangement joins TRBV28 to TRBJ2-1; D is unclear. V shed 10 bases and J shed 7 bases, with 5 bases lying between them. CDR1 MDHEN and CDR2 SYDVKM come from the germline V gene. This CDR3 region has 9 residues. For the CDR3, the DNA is TGTGCCACGGGTAATGAGCAGTTCTTC. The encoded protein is CATGNEQFF.

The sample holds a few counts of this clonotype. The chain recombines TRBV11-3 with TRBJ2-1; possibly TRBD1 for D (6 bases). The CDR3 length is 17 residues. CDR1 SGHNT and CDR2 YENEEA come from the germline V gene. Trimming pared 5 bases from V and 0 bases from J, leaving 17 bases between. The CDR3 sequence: CASSPQQGLASYNEQFF. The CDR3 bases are TGTGCCAGCAGCCCGCAACAGGGTTTAGCCTCCTACAATGAGCAGTTCTTC.

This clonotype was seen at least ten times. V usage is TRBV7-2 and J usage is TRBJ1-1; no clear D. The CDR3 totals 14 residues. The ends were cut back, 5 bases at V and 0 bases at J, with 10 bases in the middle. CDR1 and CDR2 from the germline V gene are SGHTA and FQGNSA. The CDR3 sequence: CASSPHQMNTEAFF. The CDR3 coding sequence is TGTGCCAGCAGCCCTCATCAGATGAACACTGAAGCTTTCTTT.